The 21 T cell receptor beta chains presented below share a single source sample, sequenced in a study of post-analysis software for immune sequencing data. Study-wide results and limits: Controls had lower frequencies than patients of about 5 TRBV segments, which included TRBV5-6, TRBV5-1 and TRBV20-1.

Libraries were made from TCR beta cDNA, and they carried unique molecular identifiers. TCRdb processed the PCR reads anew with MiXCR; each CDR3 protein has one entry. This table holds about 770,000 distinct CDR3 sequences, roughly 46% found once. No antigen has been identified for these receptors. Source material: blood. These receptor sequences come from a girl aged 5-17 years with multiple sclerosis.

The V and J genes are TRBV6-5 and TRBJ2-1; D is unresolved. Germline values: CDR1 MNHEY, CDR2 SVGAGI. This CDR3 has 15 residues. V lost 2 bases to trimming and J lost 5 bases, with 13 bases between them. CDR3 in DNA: TGTGCCAGCAGTTACGGGTGGCAGGATAACAATGAGCAGTTCTTC. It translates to CASSYGWQDNNEQFF.

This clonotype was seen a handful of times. In nucleotides, the CDR3 is TGCGCCAGCAGCCAAGATAAGGCAGGGGGCGCGACTGGCTACACCTTC. This gives the protein CASSQDKAGGATGYTF. The chain recombines TRBV4-1 with TRBJ1-2; 8 positions agree with TRBD1. The germline CDR1 and CDR2 sequences are MGHRA and YSYEKL. This CDR3 region has 16 residues. V trimming: 0 bases; J trimming: 7 bases; junction bases outside the gene matches: 10.

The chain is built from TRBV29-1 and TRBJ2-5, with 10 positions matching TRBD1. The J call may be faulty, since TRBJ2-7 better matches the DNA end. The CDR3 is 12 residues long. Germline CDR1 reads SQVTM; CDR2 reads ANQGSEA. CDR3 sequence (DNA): TGCAGCGCCGGGACAGGGGTCTACGAGCAGTACTTC. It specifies CSAGTGVYEQYF.

Written as DNA, the CDR3 is TGTGCCAGCAGCCTGTTCCCGAGCGGGAGTAAAAAGAATGAGCAGTTCTTC. Translating it yields CASSLFPSGSKKNEQFF. The chain joins TRBV6-2 or TRBV6-3 to TRBJ2-1, with TRBD2 matching 8 bases. The CDR3 covers 17 residues. Germline CDR1 MNHEY, CDR2 SVGEGT. The V gene end was trimmed by 6 bases and the J gene end by 7 bases; junction bases not matched to a gene: 17.

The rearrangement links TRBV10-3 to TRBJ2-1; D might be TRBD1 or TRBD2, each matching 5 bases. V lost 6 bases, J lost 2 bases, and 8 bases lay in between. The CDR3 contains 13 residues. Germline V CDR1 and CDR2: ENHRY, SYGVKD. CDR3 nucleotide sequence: TGTGCCATCAGCCGGGGCACCTACAATGAGCAGTTCTTC. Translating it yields CAISRGTYNEQFF.

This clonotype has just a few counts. The CDR3 spells CASSELAGLYNEQFF. In DNA, the CDR3 is TGTGCCAGCAGTGAACTAGCGGGGTTATACAATGAGCAGTTCTTC. The chain joins TRBV6-4 to TRBJ2-1; TRBD2 matches at 10 bases. Per germline, CDR1 MRHNA and CDR2 SNTAGT. V shed 3 bases, J shed 4 bases, and the junction held 3 bases outside the gene matches. CDR3 length equals 15 residues.

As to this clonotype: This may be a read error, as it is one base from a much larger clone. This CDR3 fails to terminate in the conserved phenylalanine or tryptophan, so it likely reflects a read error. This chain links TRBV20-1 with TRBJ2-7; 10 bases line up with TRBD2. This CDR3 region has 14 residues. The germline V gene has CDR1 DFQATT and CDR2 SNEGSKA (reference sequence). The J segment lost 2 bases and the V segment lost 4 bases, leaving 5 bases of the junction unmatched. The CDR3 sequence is CSAIRTSGTYEQYL. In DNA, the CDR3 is TGCAGTGCTATTCGGACTAGCGGAACCTACGAGCAGTACTTA.

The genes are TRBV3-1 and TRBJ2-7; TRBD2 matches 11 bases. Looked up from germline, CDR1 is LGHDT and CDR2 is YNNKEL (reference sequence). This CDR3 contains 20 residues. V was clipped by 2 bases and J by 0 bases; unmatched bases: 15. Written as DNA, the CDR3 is TGTGCCAGCAGCCAAATAGGATTAGCGGGAGGGCCCCCTTCCTCCTACGAGCAGTACTTC. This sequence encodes CASSQIGLAGGPPSSYEQYF.

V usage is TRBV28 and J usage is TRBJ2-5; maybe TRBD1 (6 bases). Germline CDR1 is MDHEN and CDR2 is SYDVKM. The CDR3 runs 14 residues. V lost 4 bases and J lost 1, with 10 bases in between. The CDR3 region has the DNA TGTGCCAGCAGTTCCCAGGACAGCCAAGAGACCCAGTACTTC. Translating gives CASSSQDSQETQYF. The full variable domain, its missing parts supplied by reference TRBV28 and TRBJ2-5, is DVKVTQSSRYLVKRTGEKVFLECVQDMDHENMFWYRQDPGLGLRLIYFSYDVKMKEKGDIPEGYSVSREKKERFSLILESASTNQTSMYLCASSSQDSQETQYFGPGTRLLVL.

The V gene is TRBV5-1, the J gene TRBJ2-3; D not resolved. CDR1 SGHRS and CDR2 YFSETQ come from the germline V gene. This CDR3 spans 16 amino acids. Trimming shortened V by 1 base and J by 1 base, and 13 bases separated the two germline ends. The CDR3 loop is CASSLIGASGTDTQYF. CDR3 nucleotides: TGCGCCAGCAGCTTGATTGGCGCGTCTGGCACAGATACGCAGTATTTT.

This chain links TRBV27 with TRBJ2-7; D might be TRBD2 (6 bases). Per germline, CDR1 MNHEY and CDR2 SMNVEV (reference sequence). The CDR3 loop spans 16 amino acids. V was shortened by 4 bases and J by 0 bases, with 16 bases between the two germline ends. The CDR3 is CASSSLYSGGSYEQYF. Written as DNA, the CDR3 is TGTGCCAGCAGTTCCCTATATAGCGGAGGCTCCTACGAGCAGTACTTC.

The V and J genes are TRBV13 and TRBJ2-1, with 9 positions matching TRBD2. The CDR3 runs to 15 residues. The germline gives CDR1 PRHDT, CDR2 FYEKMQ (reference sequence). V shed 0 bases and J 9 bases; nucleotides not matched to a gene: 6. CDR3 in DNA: TGTGCCAGCAGCTTAGGGGGACCAGCGGGAGGTGAGCAGTTCTTC. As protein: CASSLGGPAGGEQFF.

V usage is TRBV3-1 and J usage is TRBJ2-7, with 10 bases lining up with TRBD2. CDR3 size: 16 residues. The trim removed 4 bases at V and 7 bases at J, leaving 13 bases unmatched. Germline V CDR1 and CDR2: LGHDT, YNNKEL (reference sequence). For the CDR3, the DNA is TGTGCCAGCAGCCCTTCCAGGACTAGCGGCTACAATGAGCAGTACTTC. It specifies CASSPSRTSGYNEQYF.

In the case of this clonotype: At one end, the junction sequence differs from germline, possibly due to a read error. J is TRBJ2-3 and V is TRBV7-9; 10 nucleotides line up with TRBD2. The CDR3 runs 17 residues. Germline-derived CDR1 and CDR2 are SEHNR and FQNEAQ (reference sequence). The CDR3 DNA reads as TGTGCCGGCAGCTTAGATTGGGGACTAGCGAGGATGGATACGCAGTATTTT. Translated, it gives CAGSLDWGLARMDTQYF.

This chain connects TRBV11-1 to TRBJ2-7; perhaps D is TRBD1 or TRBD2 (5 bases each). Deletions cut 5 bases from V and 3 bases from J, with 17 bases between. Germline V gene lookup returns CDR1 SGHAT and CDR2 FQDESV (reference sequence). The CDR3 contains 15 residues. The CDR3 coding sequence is TGTGCCAGCAGCCCTCGAGCCGGGACCAACTACGAGCAGTACTTC. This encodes CASSPRAGTNYEQYF.

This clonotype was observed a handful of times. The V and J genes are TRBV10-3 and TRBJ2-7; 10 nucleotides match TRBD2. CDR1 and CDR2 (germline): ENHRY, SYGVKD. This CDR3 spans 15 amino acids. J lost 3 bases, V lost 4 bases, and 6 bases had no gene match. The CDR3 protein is CAISAASGSGYEQYF. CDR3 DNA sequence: TGTGCCATCAGTGCAGCTAGCGGGAGTGGCTACGAGCAGTACTTC.

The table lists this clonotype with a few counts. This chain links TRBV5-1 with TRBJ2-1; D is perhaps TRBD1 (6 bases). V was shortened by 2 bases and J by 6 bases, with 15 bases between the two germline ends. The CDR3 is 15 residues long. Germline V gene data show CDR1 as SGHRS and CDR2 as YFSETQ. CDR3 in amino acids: CASSLNRDHLNEQFF. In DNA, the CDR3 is TGCGCCAGCAGCTTAAACAGGGACCACCTCAATGAGCAGTTCTTC.

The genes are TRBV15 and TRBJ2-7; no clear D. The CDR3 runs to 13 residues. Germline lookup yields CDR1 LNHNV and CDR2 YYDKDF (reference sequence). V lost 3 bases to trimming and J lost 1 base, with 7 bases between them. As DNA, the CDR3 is TGTGCCACCAGCAGTAGACCATCCTACGAGCAGTACTTC. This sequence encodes CATSSRPSYEQYF.

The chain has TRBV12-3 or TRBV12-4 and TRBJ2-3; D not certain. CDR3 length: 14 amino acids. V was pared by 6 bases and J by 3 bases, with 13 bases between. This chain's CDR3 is CASSPGQTTDTQYF. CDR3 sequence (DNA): TGTGCCAGCAGCCCCGGGCAGACTACAGATACGCAGTATTTT.

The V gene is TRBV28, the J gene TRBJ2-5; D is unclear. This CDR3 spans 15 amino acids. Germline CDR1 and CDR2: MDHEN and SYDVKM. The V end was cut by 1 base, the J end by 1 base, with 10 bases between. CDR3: CASSLYGQPQETQYF. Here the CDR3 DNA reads TGTGCCAGCAGTTTATATGGGCAGCCCCAAGAGACCCAGTACTTC.

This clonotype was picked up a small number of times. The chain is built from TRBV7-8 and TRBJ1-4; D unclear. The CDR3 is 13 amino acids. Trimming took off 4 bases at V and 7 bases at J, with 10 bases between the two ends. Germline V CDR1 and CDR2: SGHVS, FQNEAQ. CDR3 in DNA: TGTGCCAGCAGCTCCCTTGCGGGTGAAAAACTGTTTTTT. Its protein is CASSSLAGEKLFF.